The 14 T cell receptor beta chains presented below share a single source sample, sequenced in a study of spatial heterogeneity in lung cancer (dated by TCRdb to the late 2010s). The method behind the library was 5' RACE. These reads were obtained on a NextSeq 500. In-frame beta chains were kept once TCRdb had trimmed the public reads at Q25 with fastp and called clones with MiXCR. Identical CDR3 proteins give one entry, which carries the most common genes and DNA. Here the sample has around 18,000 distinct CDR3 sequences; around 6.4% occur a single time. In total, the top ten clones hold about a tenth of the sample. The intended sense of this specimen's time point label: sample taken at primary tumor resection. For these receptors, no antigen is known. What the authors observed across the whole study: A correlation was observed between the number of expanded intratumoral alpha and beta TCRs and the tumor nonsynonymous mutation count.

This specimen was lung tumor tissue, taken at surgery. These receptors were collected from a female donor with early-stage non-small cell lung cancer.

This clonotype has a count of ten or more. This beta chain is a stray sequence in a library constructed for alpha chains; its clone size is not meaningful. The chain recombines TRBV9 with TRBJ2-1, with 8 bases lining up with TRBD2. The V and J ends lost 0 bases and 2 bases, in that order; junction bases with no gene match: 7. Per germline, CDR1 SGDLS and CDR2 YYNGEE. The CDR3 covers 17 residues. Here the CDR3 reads CASSVEGGRWAYNEQFF. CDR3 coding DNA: TGTGCCAGCAGCGTAGAGGGCGGGAGGTGGGCCTACAATGAGCAGTTCTTC. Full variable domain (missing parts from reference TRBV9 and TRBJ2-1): DSGVTQTPKHLITATGQRVTLRCSPRSGDLSVYWYQQSLDQGLQFLIQYYNGEERAKGNILERFSAQQFPDLHSELNLSSLELGDSALYFCASSVEGGRWAYNEQFFGPGTRLTVL.

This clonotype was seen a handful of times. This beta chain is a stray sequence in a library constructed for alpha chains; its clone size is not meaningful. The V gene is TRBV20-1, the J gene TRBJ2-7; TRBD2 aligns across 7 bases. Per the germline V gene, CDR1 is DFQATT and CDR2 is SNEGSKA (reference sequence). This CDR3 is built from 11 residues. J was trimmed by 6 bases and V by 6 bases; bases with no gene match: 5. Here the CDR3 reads CSAVSGTEQYF. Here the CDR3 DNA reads TGCAGTGCAGTAAGCGGGACCGAGCAGTACTTC.

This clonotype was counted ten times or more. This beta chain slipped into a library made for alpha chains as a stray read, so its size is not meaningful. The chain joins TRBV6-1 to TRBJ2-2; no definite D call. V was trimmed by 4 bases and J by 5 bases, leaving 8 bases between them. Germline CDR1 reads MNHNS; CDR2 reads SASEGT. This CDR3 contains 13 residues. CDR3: CASSVSQTGELFF. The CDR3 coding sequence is TGTGCCAGCAGTGTCAGCCAAACCGGGGAGCTGTTTTTT.

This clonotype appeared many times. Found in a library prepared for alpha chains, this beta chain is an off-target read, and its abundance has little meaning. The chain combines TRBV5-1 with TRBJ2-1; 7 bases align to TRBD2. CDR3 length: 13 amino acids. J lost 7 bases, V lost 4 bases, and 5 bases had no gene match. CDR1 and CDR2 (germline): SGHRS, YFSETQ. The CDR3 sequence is CASSKTGGNEQFF. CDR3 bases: TGCGCCAGCAGCAAGACCGGGGGGAATGAGCAGTTCTTC.

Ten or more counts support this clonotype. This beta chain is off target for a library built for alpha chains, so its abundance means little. Written as DNA, the CDR3 is TGTGCCACCAGTGATCCGTACTATGGCTACACCTTC. This gives the protein CATSDPYYGYTF. The chain links TRBV24-1 to TRBJ1-2; D gene unclear. V was cut by 3 bases and J by 3 bases, with 4 bases left in between. The CDR3 sequence is 12 residues long. In germline, CDR1 is KGHDR, CDR2 SFDVKD.

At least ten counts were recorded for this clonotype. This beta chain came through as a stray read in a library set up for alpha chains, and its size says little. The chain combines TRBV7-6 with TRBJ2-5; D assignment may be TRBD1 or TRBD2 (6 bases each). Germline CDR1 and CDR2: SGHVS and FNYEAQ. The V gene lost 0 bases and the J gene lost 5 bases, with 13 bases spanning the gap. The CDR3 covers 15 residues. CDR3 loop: CASSLADGGGETQYF. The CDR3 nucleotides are TGTGCCAGCAGCTTAGCAGACGGGGGCGGGGAGACCCAGTACTTC.

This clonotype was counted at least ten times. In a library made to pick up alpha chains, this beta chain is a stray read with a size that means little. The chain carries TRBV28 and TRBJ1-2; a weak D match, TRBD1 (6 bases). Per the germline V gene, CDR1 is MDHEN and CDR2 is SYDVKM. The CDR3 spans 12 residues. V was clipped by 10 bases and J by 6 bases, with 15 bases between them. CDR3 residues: CATHLYRDGYTF. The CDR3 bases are TGTGCCACGCACCTATACAGGGATGGCTACACCTTC.

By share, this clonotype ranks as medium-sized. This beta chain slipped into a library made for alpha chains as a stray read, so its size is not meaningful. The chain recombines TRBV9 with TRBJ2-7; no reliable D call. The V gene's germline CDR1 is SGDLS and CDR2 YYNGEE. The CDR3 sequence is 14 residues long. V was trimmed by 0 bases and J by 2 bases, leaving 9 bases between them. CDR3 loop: CASSVGVGAYEQYF. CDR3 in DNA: TGTGCCAGCAGCGTAGGTGTCGGAGCCTACGAGCAGTACTTC.

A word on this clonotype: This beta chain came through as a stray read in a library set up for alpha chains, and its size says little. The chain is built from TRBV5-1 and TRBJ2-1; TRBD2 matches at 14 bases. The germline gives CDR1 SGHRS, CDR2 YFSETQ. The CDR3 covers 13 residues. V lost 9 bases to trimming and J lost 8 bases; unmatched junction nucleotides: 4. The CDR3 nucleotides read TGCGCCAAGGGACTAGCGGGAGTCGATGAGCAGTTCTTC. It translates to CAKGLAGVDEQFF.

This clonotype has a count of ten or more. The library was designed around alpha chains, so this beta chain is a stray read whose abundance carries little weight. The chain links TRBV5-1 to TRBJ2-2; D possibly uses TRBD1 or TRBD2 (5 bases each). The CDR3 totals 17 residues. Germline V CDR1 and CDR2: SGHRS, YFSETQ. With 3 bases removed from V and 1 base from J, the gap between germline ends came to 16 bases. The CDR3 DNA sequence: TGCGCCAGCAGCTGGGGGTCGAGACTTTTGAACACCGGGGAGCTGTTTTTT. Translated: CASSWGSRLLNTGELFF.

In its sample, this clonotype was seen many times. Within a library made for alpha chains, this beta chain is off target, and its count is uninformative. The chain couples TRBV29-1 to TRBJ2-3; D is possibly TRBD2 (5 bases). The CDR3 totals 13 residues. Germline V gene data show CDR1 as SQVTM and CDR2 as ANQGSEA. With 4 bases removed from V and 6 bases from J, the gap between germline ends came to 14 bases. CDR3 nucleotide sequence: TGCAGCGTTGGCCTCGGCTCGGGGGATACGCAGTATTTT. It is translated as CSVGLGSGDTQYF.

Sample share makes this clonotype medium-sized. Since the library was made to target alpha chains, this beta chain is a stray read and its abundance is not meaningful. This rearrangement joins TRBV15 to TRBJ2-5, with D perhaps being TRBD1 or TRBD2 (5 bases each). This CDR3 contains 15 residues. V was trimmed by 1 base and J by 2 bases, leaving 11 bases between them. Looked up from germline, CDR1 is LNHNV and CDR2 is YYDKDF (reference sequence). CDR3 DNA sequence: TGTGCCACCAGCAGAGCGACCGGGACGCAAGAGACCCAGTACTTC. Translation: CATSRATGTQETQYF.

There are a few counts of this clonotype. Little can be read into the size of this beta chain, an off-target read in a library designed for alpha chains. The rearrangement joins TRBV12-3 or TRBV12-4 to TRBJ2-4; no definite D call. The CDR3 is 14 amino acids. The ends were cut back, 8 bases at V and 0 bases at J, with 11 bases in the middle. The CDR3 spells CASRVGPAKNIQYF. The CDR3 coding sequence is TGTGCCAGCCGGGTCGGGCCAGCCAAAAACATTCAGTACTTC.

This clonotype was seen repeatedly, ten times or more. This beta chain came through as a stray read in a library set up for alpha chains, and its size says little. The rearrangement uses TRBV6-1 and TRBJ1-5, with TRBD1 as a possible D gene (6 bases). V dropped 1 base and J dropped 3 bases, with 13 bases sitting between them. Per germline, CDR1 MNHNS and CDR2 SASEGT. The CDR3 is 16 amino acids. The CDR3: CASSEGAGVPNQPQHF. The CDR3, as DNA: TGTGCCAGCAGTGAAGGGGCAGGGGTCCCCAATCAGCCCCAGCATTTT.